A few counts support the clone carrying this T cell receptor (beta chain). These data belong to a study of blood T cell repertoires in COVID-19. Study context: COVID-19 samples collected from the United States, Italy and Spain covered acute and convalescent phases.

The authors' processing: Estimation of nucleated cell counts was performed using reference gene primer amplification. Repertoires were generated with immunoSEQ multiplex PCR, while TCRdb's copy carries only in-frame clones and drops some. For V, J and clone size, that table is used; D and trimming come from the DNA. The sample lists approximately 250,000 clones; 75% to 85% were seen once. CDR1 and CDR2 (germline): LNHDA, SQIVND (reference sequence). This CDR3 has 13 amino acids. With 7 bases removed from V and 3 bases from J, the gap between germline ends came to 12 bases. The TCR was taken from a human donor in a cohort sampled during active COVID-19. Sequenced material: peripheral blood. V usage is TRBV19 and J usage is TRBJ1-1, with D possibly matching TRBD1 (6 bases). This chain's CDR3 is CASMGAGHTEAFF. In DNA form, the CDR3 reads TGTGCCAGTATGGGGGCAGGGCACACTGAAGCTTTCTTT.